This T cell receptor beta chain was recorded in a study of PD-1 blockade in classical Hodgkin lymphoma. Some clones are missing from TCRdb's copy, which holds only in-frame ones; the method was immunoSEQ multiplex PCR. The table shows some 93,000 clones, with around 80% occurring only once. Time point here: cycle 4 day 1 (C4D1), after less than 7 weeks of nivolumab. All trial patients relapsed after autologous stem cell transplantation. J lost 1 base, V lost 7 bases, and 14 bases had no gene match. The length of the CDR3 is 17 residues. Germline V gives CDR1 MDHEN, CDR2 SYDVKM. The receptor's source is a human donor with classical Hodgkin lymphoma. The material sequenced was peripheral blood mononuclear cells (PBMCs), taken before the fourth cycle of nivolumab. This chain joins TRBV28 and TRBJ1-1; 8 nucleotides line up with TRBD1. The CDR3 sequence is CASTSDRANLGNTEAFF. The CDR3 DNA reads TGTGCCAGCACCTCGGACAGGGCCAACCTGGGGAACACTGAAGCTTTCTTT.